This T cell receptor (beta chain) was identified in a study of beta chain features in type 1 diabetes. Study results and limitations: In all four CD4+ subsets, TCRB CDR3 length was significantly, moderately reduced in type 1 diabetes.

Of the isolated RNA, all was reverse transcribed, and so the sequenced material was expressed TCRB transcripts. TCRdb's copy holds only in-frame clones and misses some; the assay was immunoSEQ multiplex PCR. The sample holds approximately 250,000 clones, roughly 24% seen once. The CDR3 consists of 12 residues. The V end was cut by 2 bases, the J end by 7 bases, with 12 bases between. Germline V gives CDR1 GTSNPN, CDR2 SVGIG (reference sequence). This clone was found a few times. Its antigen is not known. The sequenced material came from naive CD4+ T cells from blood. The V call is TRBV30, the J call TRBJ2-7; possibly TRBD2 for D (6 bases). This clonotype was sampled from a woman aged 25 to 39 with type 1 diabetes. This CDR3 reads CAWSRGLGEQYF. As DNA, the CDR3 is TGTGCCTGGAGTCGGGGACTCGGAGAGCAGTACTTC.